Shown below are 23 T cell receptor beta chains from a single sample sequenced in a study of a mutant IDH1 vaccine in newly diagnosed glioma. Time point meaning: baseline, week 1 (first vaccination visit). Stated treatment: pre-vaccination baseline after standard-of-care therapy. The assay was immunoSEQ multiplex PCR, and TCRdb's table has in-frame clones only and misses some. This sample has about 68,000 clones, with approximately 79% found just once. The sequences come from PBMCs, collected from a glioma patient treated with radiotherapy, temozolomide or both. Receptors were obtained from a man aged 45-60 years with glioma.

This chain connects TRBV2 to TRBJ2-3, with D possibly matching TRBD2 (7 bases). Germline values: CDR1 SNHLY, CDR2 FYNNEI. V was clipped by 6 bases and J by 4 bases, with 17 bases between them. CDR3 size: 15 residues. This chain's CDR3 is CASSGGQGVADTQYF. The DNA for the CDR3 is TGTGCCAGCAGCGGGGGGCAGGGAGTTGCAGATACGCAGTATTTT.

The chain couples TRBV28 to TRBJ1-5; D remains unclear. Deletions cut 3 bases from V and 0 bases from J, with 6 bases between. CDR3 length equals 14 residues. The V gene's germline CDR1 is MDHEN and CDR2 SYDVKM. The CDR3 loop is CASSLWDSNQPQHF. The DNA for the CDR3 is TGTGCCAGCAGTTTGTGGGATAGCAATCAGCCCCAGCATTTT.

The CDR3 DNA reads as TGTGCCAGTAGTATCCAACCGGGACACAGGAACACTGAAGCTTTCTTT. It specifies CASSIQPGHRNTEAFF. The chain combines TRBV19 with TRBJ1-1, with D perhaps matching TRBD1 (6 bases). This CDR3 region has 16 residues. Germline CDR1 is LNHDA and CDR2 is SQIVND (reference sequence). V was trimmed by 3 bases and J by 1 base, leaving 15 bases between them.

This chain's CDR3 is CASSLFPQGVTYNEQFF. CDR3 in DNA: TGCGCCAGCAGCTTGTTCCCTCAGGGGGTTACATACAATGAGCAGTTCTTC. V and J are TRBV5-1 and TRBJ2-1, with 7 bases lining up with TRBD1. Losses at the gene ends were 1 base for V and 4 bases for J; bases not matched to a gene: 11. Germline V gene data show CDR1 as SGHRS and CDR2 as YFSETQ. This CDR3 has 17 residues.

This rearrangement joins TRBV7-2 to TRBJ1-6; D ambiguous. The V gene lost 3 bases and the J gene lost 0 bases, with 3 bases spanning the gap. The CDR3 totals 14 residues. In germline, CDR1 is SGHTA, CDR2 FQGNSA. CDR3 nucleotide sequence: TGTGCCAGCAGCTTTAGCTCCTATAATTCACCCCTCCACTTT. It is translated as CASSFSSYNSPLHF.

The chain has TRBV30 and TRBJ2-3, with TRBD2 identical over 12 bases. Looked up from germline, CDR1 is GTSNPN and CDR2 is SVGIG (reference sequence). The CDR3 totals 14 residues. The J segment lost 2 bases and the V segment lost 6 bases, leaving 3 bases of the junction unmatched. The CDR3 region is CACLAGGTTDTQYF. The CDR3 DNA sequence: TGTGCCTGTCTAGCGGGGGGGACCACAGATACGCAGTATTTT.

This clone was seen only once. V is TRBV30 and J is TRBJ1-6; TRBD1 is a possible D gene (5 bases). The CDR3 runs to 14 residues. Germline V CDR1 and CDR2: GTSNPN, SVGIG (reference sequence). V shed 2 bases and J shed 7 bases, with 12 bases lying between them. CDR3 amino acids: CAWSPQGRNSPLHF. The CDR3 DNA sequence: TGTGCCTGGAGTCCTCAGGGAAGGAATTCACCCCTCCACTTT. The variable domain in full, completed from reference TRBV30 and TRBJ1-6, reads SQTIHQWPATLVQPVGSPLSLECTVEGTSNPNLYWYRQAAGRGLQLLFYSVGIGQISSEVPQNLSASRPQDRQFILSSKKLLLSDSGFYLCAWSPQGRNSPLHFGNGTRLTVT.

This sequence joins TRBV7-2 and TRBJ2-7; D call uncertain. Germline V gives CDR1 SGHTA, CDR2 FQGNSA. There are 11 residues in the CDR3. V shed 5 bases and J shed 7 bases, with 9 bases lying between them. The CDR3 loop is CASSPHREQYF. The CDR3 bases are TGTGCCAGCAGCCCCCACAGAGAGCAGTACTTC.

This chain joins TRBV10-3 and TRBJ1-1; a possible D gene is TRBD1 (6 bases). Trimming took 6 bases from V and 2 from J, leaving 13 bases between them. Germline CDR1 and CDR2: ENHRY and SYGVKD. The CDR3 loop spans 14 amino acids. In nucleotides, the CDR3 is TGTGCCATCAGCCGGCGGGGGCGCAACACTGAAGCTTTCTTT. This codes for CAISRRGRNTEAFF.

The V gene is TRBV27, the J gene TRBJ2-7; 13 nucleotides agree with TRBD2. The CDR3 spans 15 residues. CDR1 is MNHEY and CDR2 is SMNVEV in the germline V gene (reference sequence). Trimming cost V 5 bases and J 3 bases; bases outside gene matches: 4. The CDR3: CASSMTSGGYYEQYF. CDR3 sequence (DNA): TGTGCCAGCAGTATGACTAGCGGGGGGTACTACGAGCAGTACTTC.

The chain joins TRBV30 to TRBJ1-1; D call uncertain. Between the trimmed V and J ends, which lost 4 bases and 2 bases, there was a span of 5 bases. The CDR3 extends over 11 amino acids. The germline CDR1 and CDR2 sequences are GTSNPN and SVGIG (reference sequence). CDR3 bases: TGTGCCTGGAAGGAAAACACTGAAGCTTTCTTT. It codes for CAWKENTEAFF.

The V call is TRBV5-1, the J call TRBJ1-5; the D is unclear. The CDR3 has 14 residues. Trimming stripped 1 base from V and 3 bases from J, with 8 bases between. CDR1 SGHRS and CDR2 YFSETQ come from the germline V gene. CDR3 coding DNA: TGCGCCAGCAGCTTGTCTGGGAACAATCAGCCCCAGCATTTT. Amino acids: CASSLSGNNQPQHF.

CDR3 DNA: TGCAGTGCTTTGTCAGAAAAACTGTTTTTT. Protein: CSALSEKLFF. The chain is built from TRBV20-1 and TRBJ1-4; unclear D gene. The CDR3 loop spans 10 amino acids. CDR1 is DFQATT, CDR2 SNEGSKA, per germline (reference sequence). Trimming removed 5 bases at V and 8 bases at J, with 6 bases between.

This chain joins TRBV18 and TRBJ1-2; TRBD1 matches at 8 bases. V was clipped by 2 bases and J by 4 bases; unmatched bases: 6. Germline V CDR1 and CDR2: KGHSH, LQKENI. The CDR3 consists of 15 residues. CDR3 region: CASSPSTGEGYGYTF. The CDR3 DNA is TGTGCCAGCTCACCATCGACAGGGGAAGGCTATGGCTACACCTTC.

This clone was seen a single time. This chain uses TRBV2 with TRBJ1-1; D is ambiguous. The V gene's germline CDR1 is SNHLY and CDR2 FYNNEI. Trimming removed 0 bases from V and 4 bases from J, with 12 bases in between. The CDR3 is 15 amino acids. CDR3: CASSEAQWMGTEAFF. In DNA, the CDR3 is TGTGCCAGCAGTGAAGCGCAGTGGATGGGCACTGAAGCTTTCTTT.

The chain employs TRBV6-5 and TRBJ1-4, with D possibly being TRBD1 (6 bases). CDR3 length equals 14 residues. The germline V gene has CDR1 MNHEY and CDR2 SVGAGI. The germline V and J ends were trimmed by 5 bases and 7 bases, with 14 bases remaining between them. CDR3 nucleotide sequence: TGTGCCAGCAGTGAGGGGGGCCGGGGTGAAAAACTGTTTTTT. It codes for CASSEGGRGEKLFF.

The chain recombines TRBV5-6 with TRBJ1-4; D not certain. The V gene lost 6 bases and the J gene lost 7 bases, with 16 bases spanning the gap. The CDR3 consists of 14 residues. From germline, CDR1 is SGHDT and CDR2 YYEEEE. The CDR3 nucleotides are TGTGCCAGCACCTTCAATGGCGGCCTTGAAAAACTGTTTTTT. Protein sequence: CASTFNGGLEKLFF. Together with reference TRBV5-6 and TRBJ1-4, the CDR3 gives the full variable domain: DAGVTQSPTHLIKTRGQQVTLRCSPKSGHDTVSWYQQALGQGPQFIFQYYEEEERQRGNFPDRFSGHQFPNYSSELNVNALLLGDSALYLCASTFNGGLEKLFFGSGTQLSVL.

CDR3 in amino acids: CASSDSYPGEAFF. DNA of the CDR3: TGTGCCAGCAGTGACAGCTATCCCGGTGAAGCTTTCTTT. The rearrangement uses TRBV21-1 and TRBJ1-1; TRBD1 is the table's D call and was not checked against the DNA. TRBV21-1 counts as a pseudogene. The CDR3 contains 13 residues.

This clone was observed a few times. Here the CDR3 reads CASSPMGLGAPDTEAFF. As DNA, the CDR3 is TGTGCCAGCTCACCAATGGGTCTGGGGGCCCCGGACACTGAAGCTTTCTTT. V and J are TRBV18 and TRBJ1-1; TRBD1 is a possible D gene (6 bases). V lost 2 bases and J 3 bases, leaving 19 bases between the germline ends. This CDR3 contains 17 residues. The V gene's germline CDR1 is KGHSH and CDR2 LQKENI.

The chain links TRBV9 to TRBJ2-3; D is perhaps TRBD2 (5 bases). CDR1 is SGDLS and CDR2 is YYNGEE in the germline V gene. CDR3 length equals 16 residues. V was shortened by 0 bases and J by 5 bases, with 16 bases between the two germline ends. As DNA, the CDR3 is TGTGCCAGCAGCGTAGTGGACCGCGGCGCGGGAGATACGCAGTATTTT. Residues: CASSVVDRGAGDTQYF.

This clone was observed a handful of times. Other nucleotide sequences in the sample specify the same CDR3. The chain employs TRBV6-5 and TRBJ2-5, with 11 nucleotides matching TRBD2. Germline values: CDR1 MNHEY, CDR2 SVGAGI. J lost 5 bases, V lost 5 bases, and 7 bases had no gene match. The CDR3 loop spans 15 amino acids. The CDR3 DNA follows: TGTGCCAGCAGTCCGGGACTAGCGGTTAGGGAGACCCAGTACTTC. Translated: CASSPGLAVRETQYF.

The CDR3 region has the DNA TGTGCCAGCAGCCCAGACCGCTACGAGCAGTACTTC. The encoded protein is CASSPDRYEQYF. The chain is built from TRBV21-1 and TRBJ2-7. TRBV21-1 is annotated as a pseudogene. CDR3 length equals 12 residues.

In DNA, the CDR3 is TGTGCCAGCAGCTTAAAGGGGTGGGGGGGCATGGACGAGCAGTACTTC. Translation: CASSLKGWGGMDEQYF. J is TRBJ2-7 and V is TRBV7-6; D may be TRBD2 (7 bases). V lost 2 bases to trimming and J lost 5 bases, with 19 bases between them. Germline V gene lookup returns CDR1 SGHVS and CDR2 FNYEAQ. The CDR3 loop spans 16 amino acids.